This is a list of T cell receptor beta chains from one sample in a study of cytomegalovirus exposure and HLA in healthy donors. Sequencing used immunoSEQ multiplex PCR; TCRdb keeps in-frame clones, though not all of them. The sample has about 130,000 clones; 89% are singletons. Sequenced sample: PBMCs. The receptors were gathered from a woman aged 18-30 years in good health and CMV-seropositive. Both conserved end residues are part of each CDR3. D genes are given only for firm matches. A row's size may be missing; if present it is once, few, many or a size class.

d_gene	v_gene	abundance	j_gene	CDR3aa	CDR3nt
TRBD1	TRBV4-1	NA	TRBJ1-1	CASSQVRDRVNTEAFF	TGCGCCAGCAGCCAGGTCCGGGACAGGGTGAACACTGAAGCTTTCTTT
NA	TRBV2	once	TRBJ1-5	CATGGEGSPQHF	TGTGCCACAGGTGGAGAGGGCAGTCCCCAGCATTTT
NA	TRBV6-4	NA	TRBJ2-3	CASSEASTDTQYF	TGTGCCAGCAGTGAGGCTAGCACAGATACGCAGTATTTT
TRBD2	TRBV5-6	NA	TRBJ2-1	CASSFLVAGSSYNEQFF	TGTGCCAGCAGCTTTCTCGTAGCGGGAAGCTCCTACAATGAGCAGTTCTTC
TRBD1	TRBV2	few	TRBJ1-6	CASRIQGATSPLHF	TGTGCCAGCAGGATACAGGGGGCGACTTCACCCCTCCACTTT
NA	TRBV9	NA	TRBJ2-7	CASSVGQGIVNDEQYF	TGTGCCAGCAGCGTAGGGCAGGGTATAGTCAACGACGAGCAGTACTTC
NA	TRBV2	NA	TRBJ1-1	CASSERGAYTEAFF	TGTGCCAGCAGTGAACGGGGGGCGTATACTGAAGCTTTCTTT
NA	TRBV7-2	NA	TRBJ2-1	CASSPGTLREQFF	TGTGCCAGCAGCCCGGGGACTCTTAGGGAGCAGTTCTTC
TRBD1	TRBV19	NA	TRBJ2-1	CASTWDRGGDEQFF	TGTGCCAGTACATGGGACAGGGGAGGGGATGAGCAGTTCTTC
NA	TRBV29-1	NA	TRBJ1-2	CSVDREALNYGYTF	TGCAGCGTCGACCGCGAGGCCCTTAACTATGGCTACACCTTC
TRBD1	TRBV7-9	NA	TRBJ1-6	CASTLTALDRGNSPLHF	TGTGCCAGCACCCTAACGGCGCTAGACAGGGGTAATTCACCCCTCCACTTT
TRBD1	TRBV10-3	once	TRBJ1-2	CAIKPTGNYGYTF	TGTGCCATCAAACCGACAGGGAACTATGGCTACACCTTC
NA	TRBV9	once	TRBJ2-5	CASSVGWLVGPETQYF	TGTGCCAGCAGCGTAGGTTGGCTAGTCGGCCCCGAGACCCAGTACTTC
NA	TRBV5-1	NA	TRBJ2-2	CASSLGQLNTGELFF	TGCGCCAGCAGCTTGGGACAGCTGAACACCGGGGAGCTGTTTTTT
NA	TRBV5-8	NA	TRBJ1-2	CASSLGQEPYGYTF	TGTGCCAGCAGCTTGGGACAGGAACCTTATGGCTACACCTTC
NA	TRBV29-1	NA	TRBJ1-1	CSVLLGQPEAFF	TGCAGCGTTTTATTGGGGCAGCCTGAAGCTTTCTTT
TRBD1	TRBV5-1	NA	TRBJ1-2	CASSQGTGVSNYGYTF	TGCGCCAGCAGCCAGGGGACAGGGGTCTCAAACTATGGCTACACCTTC
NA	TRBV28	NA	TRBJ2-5	CASSFSAGQETQYF	TGTGCCAGCAGTTTTTCCGCCGGCCAAGAGACCCAGTACTTC
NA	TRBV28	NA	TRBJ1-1	CASVGGAVNTEAFF	TGTGCCAGCGTCGGGGGGGCTGTAAACACTGAAGCTTTCTTT
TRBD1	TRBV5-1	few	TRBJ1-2	CASSLALDRGDYGYTF	TGCGCCAGCAGCTTGGCTTTGGACAGGGGCGACTATGGCTACACCTTC
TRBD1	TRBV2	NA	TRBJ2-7	CASSEGTGILYEQYF	TGTGCCAGCAGCGAGGGGACAGGGATTTTGTACGAGCAGTACTTC
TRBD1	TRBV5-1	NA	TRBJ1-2	CASSSSGQGGGYTF	TGCGCCAGCAGCTCATCGGGACAGGGAGGAGGCTACACCTTC
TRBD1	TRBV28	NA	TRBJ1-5	CASRLQGGRNQPQHF	TGTGCCAGCAGACTACAGGGGGGCCGGAATCAGCCCCAGCATTTT
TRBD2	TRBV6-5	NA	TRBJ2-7	CASSYSASGNFYEQYF	TGTGCCAGCAGTTACTCGGCTAGCGGAAACTTTTACGAGCAGTACTTC
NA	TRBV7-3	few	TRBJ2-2	CASSLTAVTGELFF	TGTGCCAGCAGCCTGACAGCAGTCACCGGGGAGCTGTTTTTT
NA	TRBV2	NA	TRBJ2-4	CASSLWGGVAKNIQYF	TGTGCCAGCAGTTTATGGGGGGGCGTGGCCAAAAACATTCAGTACTTC
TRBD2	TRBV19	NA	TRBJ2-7	CASKLSGGSTYEQYF	TGTGCCAGTAAATTAAGCGGGGGTTCTACCTACGAGCAGTACTTC
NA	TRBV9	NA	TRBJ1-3	CASSVAHSAQDSGNTIYF	TGTGCCAGCAGCGTAGCTCACTCAGCTCAGGACTCTGGAAACACCATATATTTT
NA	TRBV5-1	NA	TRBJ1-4	CASRSGFATNEKLFF	TGCGCCAGCAGGTCAGGGTTCGCAACTAATGAAAAACTGTTTTTT
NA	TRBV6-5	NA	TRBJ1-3	CASSSRQISGNTIYF	TGTGCCAGCAGTTCCCGACAGATCTCTGGAAACACCATATATTTT
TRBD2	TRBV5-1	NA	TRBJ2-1	CASSPFPPASGGVNEQFF	TGCGCCAGCAGCCCATTTCCTCCCGCTAGCGGGGGAGTCAATGAGCAGTTCTTC
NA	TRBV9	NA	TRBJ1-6	CASSVDDAPEALHF	TGTGCCAGCAGCGTAGATGACGCCCCTGAGGCCCTCCACTTT
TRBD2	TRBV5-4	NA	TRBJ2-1	CASSLFLRGGRPEQFF	TGTGCCAGCAGCTTGTTTCTGCGGGGGGGCCGCCCCGAGCAGTTCTTC
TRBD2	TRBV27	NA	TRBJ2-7	CASSLSTSGGAYEQYF	TGTGCCAGCAGTTTATCCACTAGCGGGGGGGCCTACGAGCAGTACTTC
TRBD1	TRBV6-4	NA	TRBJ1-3	CASPGTGNYSGNTIYF	TGTGCCAGCCCTGGGACAGGGAACTACTCTGGAAACACCATATATTTT
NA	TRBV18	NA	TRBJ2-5	CASSPTRLQETQYF	TGTGCCAGCTCACCCACTAGGCTTCAAGAGACCCAGTACTTC
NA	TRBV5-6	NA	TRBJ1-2	CASAGGPANYGYTF	TGTGCCAGCGCGGGGGGGCCCGCTAACTATGGCTACACCTTC
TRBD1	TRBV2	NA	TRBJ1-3	CASSATGNTIYF	TGTGCCAGCAGTGCGACAGGGAACACCATATATTTT
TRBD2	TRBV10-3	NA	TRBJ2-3	CAAGGNTDTQYF	TGCGCAGCGGGGGGAAACACAGATACGCAGTATTTT
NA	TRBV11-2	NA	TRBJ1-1	CASSLVRTDPWGTEAFF	TGTGCCAGCAGCTTAGTGCGGACAGATCCCTGGGGCACTGAAGCTTTCTTT
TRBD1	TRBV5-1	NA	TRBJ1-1	CASSFGLMGQGAFMNTEAFF	TGCGCCAGCAGCTTTGGCCTTATGGGACAGGGGGCTTTCATGAACACTGAAGCTTTCTTT
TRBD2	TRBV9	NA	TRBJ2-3	CASSPRLAGALEDTQYF	TGTGCCAGCAGTCCTAGACTAGCGGGGGCACTTGAAGATACGCAGTATTTT
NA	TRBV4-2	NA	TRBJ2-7	CASSQDAGAGVEQYF	TGTGCCAGCAGCCAAGATGCAGGGGCGGGGGTCGAGCAGTACTTC
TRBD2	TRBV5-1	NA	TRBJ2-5	CASSPMTSGVETQYF	TGCGCCAGCAGCCCGATGACTAGCGGGGTGGAGACCCAGTACTTC
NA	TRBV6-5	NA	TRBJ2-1	CASSYQFTGSHQEQFF	TGTGCCAGCAGTTACCAGTTTACGGGGTCTCACCAGGAGCAGTTCTTC
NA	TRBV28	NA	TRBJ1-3	CASSARVRSGNTIYF	TGTGCCAGCAGTGCACGGGTCCGCTCTGGAAACACCATATATTTT
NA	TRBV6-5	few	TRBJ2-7	CASSYSIDSSYEQYF	TGTGCCAGCAGTTACTCGATAGACAGCTCCTACGAGCAGTACTTC
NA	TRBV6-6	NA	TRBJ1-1	CASSYQGLSTEAFF	TGTGCCAGCAGTTACCAGGGGCTAAGCACTGAAGCTTTCTTT
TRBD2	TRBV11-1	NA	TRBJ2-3	CASSLGSGGTGTQYF	TGTGCCAGCAGCTTAGGGAGCGGGGGGACCGGTACGCAGTATTTT